The rows below give T cell receptor beta chains drawn from one sample of a study of cytomegalovirus exposure and HLA in healthy donors. Using immunoSEQ multiplex PCR, the repertoire was profiled, and TCRdb retains in-frame clones only, with some absent. The sample yields fewer than 250,000 clones, about 81% seen once. Source material: PBMCs. The receptor source for this set is a man between 40 and 49 years old in good health and CMV-seropositive. CDR3s include the opening cysteine and the closing phenylalanine or tryptophan. Each record gives: D gene, V gene, J gene, clone size, CDR3 DNA, CDR3 protein. D genes are given only for firm matches. A clone size is listed for some rows: how often the clone was seen (once, few, many), or a class if it is expanded.

d_gene: -
v_gene: TRBV6-5
j_gene: TRBJ2-7
abundance: -
CDR3nt: TGTGCCAGCAGTTACTCGACCAGGGGCTCCTACGAGCAGTACTTC
CDR3aa: CASSYSTRGSYEQYF

d_gene: -
v_gene: TRBV30
j_gene: TRBJ2-3
abundance: -
CDR3nt: TGTGCCTGGACCCAACAGGCGGGCACAGATACGCAGTATTTT
CDR3aa: CAWTQQAGTDTQYF

d_gene: -
v_gene: TRBV9
j_gene: TRBJ2-2
abundance: -
CDR3nt: TGTGCCAGCAGCGTAGTAGGGGCCACCGGGGAGCTGTTTTTT
CDR3aa: CASSVVGATGELFF

d_gene: -
v_gene: TRBV4-2
j_gene: TRBJ1-5
abundance: -
CDR3nt: TGTGCCAGCAGCCAAGAATCCGGGGGAGGCCAGCCCCAGCATTTT
CDR3aa: CASSQESGGGQPQHF

d_gene: -
v_gene: TRBV7-8
j_gene: TRBJ1-5
abundance: -
CDR3nt: TGTGCCAGCAGCTTAAACTCCGGGAATAGACCCACGGGGGCCCAGCATTTT
CDR3aa: CASSLNSGNRPTGAQHF

d_gene: -
v_gene: TRBV29-1
j_gene: TRBJ2-5
abundance: -
CDR3nt: TGCAGCGTTGGTGTCAGGGGAGGGGAGACCCAGTACTTC
CDR3aa: CSVGVRGGETQYF

d_gene: TRBD2
v_gene: TRBV5-1
j_gene: TRBJ2-7
abundance: -
CDR3nt: TGCGCCAGCGCTACAGGGGGGACTAGCGGGAGGTACGAGCAGTACTTC
CDR3aa: CASATGGTSGRYEQYF

d_gene: TRBD2
v_gene: TRBV6-5
j_gene: TRBJ2-1
abundance: -
CDR3nt: TGTGCCAGCACCTCGGGGGGGTTGGGGCAGTTCTTC
CDR3aa: CASTSGGLGQFF

d_gene: -
v_gene: TRBV5-1
j_gene: TRBJ2-1
abundance: -
CDR3nt: TGCGCCAGCAGCCGTAACGACTACTACAATGAGCAGTTCTTC
CDR3aa: CASSRNDYYNEQFF

d_gene: -
v_gene: TRBV5-1
j_gene: TRBJ1-2
abundance: -
CDR3nt: TGCGCCAGCAGCCGAACTGCAGGGGCAGCTAACTATGGCTACACCTTC
CDR3aa: CASSRTAGAANYGYTF

d_gene: -
v_gene: TRBV5-6
j_gene: TRBJ1-2
abundance: -
CDR3nt: TGTGCCAGCATCGGCGCGGGGATCAAGTGGGGCTACACCTTC
CDR3aa: CASIGAGIKWGYTF

d_gene: TRBD2
v_gene: TRBV4-1
j_gene: TRBJ2-1
abundance: -
CDR3nt: TGCGCCAGCAGCCAAACCGGACTAGCGGGAAACCAGTTCTTC
CDR3aa: CASSQTGLAGNQFF

d_gene: TRBD1
v_gene: TRBV18
j_gene: TRBJ2-1
abundance: -
CDR3nt: TGTGCCAGCTCACCGATTCGGGACAGGGGAAACAATGAGCAGTTCTTC
CDR3aa: CASSPIRDRGNNEQFF

d_gene: TRBD1
v_gene: TRBV4-2
j_gene: TRBJ1-2
abundance: -
CDR3nt: TGTGCCAGCAGCCAAGGGCACAGGGGGCTTAATGGCTACACCTTC
CDR3aa: CASSQGHRGLNGYTF

d_gene: TRBD2
v_gene: TRBV27
j_gene: TRBJ2-5
abundance: few
CDR3nt: TGTGCCAGCAGTTTAAGGGGAGCGGGAGGGCCGAGGGAGACCCAGTACTTC
CDR3aa: CASSLRGAGGPRETQYF

d_gene: -
v_gene: TRBV29-1
j_gene: TRBJ2-2
abundance: -
CDR3nt: TGCAGCGTATCACAGGGAGGGGCCGGGGAGCTGTTTTTT
CDR3aa: CSVSQGGAGELFF

d_gene: TRBD1
v_gene: TRBV19
j_gene: TRBJ2-7
abundance: -
CDR3nt: TGTGCCAGTAGTAGGGGGACAGGGGCCACCTACGAGCAGTACTTC
CDR3aa: CASSRGTGATYEQYF

d_gene: -
v_gene: TRBV4-1
j_gene: TRBJ1-1
abundance: -
CDR3nt: TGCGCCAGCAGCCAAGCAACAGGGCGGAACACTGAAGCTTTCTTT
CDR3aa: CASSQATGRNTEAFF

d_gene: TRBD2
v_gene: TRBV11-2
j_gene: TRBJ2-1
abundance: few
CDR3nt: TGTGCCAGCAGCCCTCGGACTAGCGGGAGATACAATGAGCAGTTCTTC
CDR3aa: CASSPRTSGRYNEQFF

d_gene: -
v_gene: TRBV6-5
j_gene: TRBJ1-1
abundance: -
CDR3nt: TGTGCCAGCAGTTACCGGCGGGCTGACACTGAAGCTTTCTTT
CDR3aa: CASSYRRADTEAFF

d_gene: -
v_gene: TRBV10-2
j_gene: TRBJ1-2
abundance: -
CDR3nt: TGCGCCAGCGGTGCGTCCCTCCTTTACACCTTC
CDR3aa: CASGASLLYTF

d_gene: TRBD2
v_gene: TRBV7-2
j_gene: TRBJ2-1
abundance: -
CDR3nt: TGTGCCAGCAGCTTAGAACTAGCGGGAGGGTACAATGAGCAGTTCTTC
CDR3aa: CASSLELAGGYNEQFF

d_gene: TRBD2
v_gene: TRBV2
j_gene: TRBJ2-4
abundance: -
CDR3nt: TGTGCCAGCAGGGGGGAAGGGAGGGCGTACTTC
CDR3aa: CASRGEGRAYF

d_gene: -
v_gene: TRBV10-2
j_gene: TRBJ1-1
abundance: -
CDR3nt: TGCGCCAGCATGCCGAACTCGGGGTACACTGAAGCTTTCTTT
CDR3aa: CASMPNSGYTEAFF

d_gene: TRBD2
v_gene: TRBV7-2
j_gene: TRBJ2-3
abundance: -
CDR3nt: TGTGCCAGCAGCTTAGGCGGGAGGAGGGATACGCAGTATTTT
CDR3aa: CASSLGGRRDTQYF

d_gene: -
v_gene: TRBV9
j_gene: TRBJ2-1
abundance: once
CDR3nt: TGTGCCAGCAGCCCGGGGGTCTCCGACAATGAGCAGTTCTTC
CDR3aa: CASSPGVSDNEQFF

d_gene: TRBD1
v_gene: TRBV5-8
j_gene: TRBJ2-3
abundance: -
CDR3nt: TGTGCCAGCAGCTTCGGGACAGGGGGAGCAGATACGCAGTATTTT
CDR3aa: CASSFGTGGADTQYF

d_gene: -
v_gene: TRBV30
j_gene: TRBJ2-1
abundance: -
CDR3nt: TGTGCCTGGAGTGTTCAGCGGGTTCCCCCTTCGCAGTTCTTC
CDR3aa: CAWSVQRVPPSQFF

d_gene: -
v_gene: TRBV15
j_gene: TRBJ1-1
abundance: -
CDR3nt: TGTGCCACCAGCAGATCTACAGGGTACTTGAACACTGAAGCTTTCTTT
CDR3aa: CATSRSTGYLNTEAFF

d_gene: TRBD1
v_gene: TRBV4-1
j_gene: TRBJ1-2
abundance: -
CDR3nt: TGCGCCAGCAGCCAAGCCTTTAGGGACAGGGTCCTTTCTGGCTACACCTTC
CDR3aa: CASSQAFRDRVLSGYTF

d_gene: TRBD2
v_gene: TRBV7-9
j_gene: TRBJ2-5
abundance: -
CDR3nt: TGTGCCAGCACCCGTAGCGGGAGTGTTGGGGAGACCCAGTACTTC
CDR3aa: CASTRSGSVGETQYF

d_gene: -
v_gene: TRBV5-1
j_gene: TRBJ2-5
abundance: -
CDR3nt: TGCGCCAGCAGCTTAGCCCAAGAGACCCAGTACTTC
CDR3aa: CASSLAQETQYF

d_gene: TRBD2
v_gene: TRBV7-9
j_gene: TRBJ2-4
abundance: -
CDR3nt: TGTGCCAGCAGCTTCGCTAGCGGAGGACTAGCCAAAAACATTCAGTACTTC
CDR3aa: CASSFASGGLAKNIQYF

d_gene: -
v_gene: TRBV29-1
j_gene: TRBJ1-2
abundance: -
CDR3nt: TGCAGCGTCCTAGGGTCAGGGAACGGAGTTAACTATGGCTACACCTTC
CDR3aa: CSVLGSGNGVNYGYTF

d_gene: -
v_gene: TRBV6-5
j_gene: TRBJ1-5
abundance: -
CDR3nt: TGTGCCAGCAGTTACTCACGCGATCAGCCCCAGCATTTT
CDR3aa: CASSYSRDQPQHF

d_gene: TRBD1
v_gene: TRBV25-1
j_gene: TRBJ1-1
abundance: few
CDR3nt: TGTGCCAGCAGTGGACAGGGAGACACTGAAGCTTTCTTT
CDR3aa: CASSGQGDTEAFF

d_gene: -
v_gene: TRBV7-7
j_gene: TRBJ2-3
abundance: once
CDR3nt: TGTGCTACCGGAGGAGCGAGCACAGATACGCAGTATTTT
CDR3aa: CATGGASTDTQYF

d_gene: TRBD1
v_gene: TRBV9
j_gene: TRBJ1-5
abundance: -
CDR3nt: TGTGCCAGCAGCGCCGGGACAGGGGCGGGCAATCAGCCCCAGCATTTT
CDR3aa: CASSAGTGAGNQPQHF

d_gene: -
v_gene: TRBV30
j_gene: TRBJ1-1
abundance: -
CDR3nt: TGTGTCCTCCCCGGGCGAAGGGGTGGAACTGAAGCTTTCTTT
CDR3aa: CVLPGRRGGTEAFF

d_gene: -
v_gene: TRBV5-1
j_gene: TRBJ2-1
abundance: -
CDR3nt: TGCGCCAGCAGCTTCTCCGGGGGTGAGCAGTTCTTC
CDR3aa: CASSFSGGEQFF

d_gene: -
v_gene: TRBV19
j_gene: TRBJ2-1
abundance: -
CDR3nt: TGTGCCAGTCAAACAGGGCGCCTATACAATGAGCAGTTCTTC
CDR3aa: CASQTGRLYNEQFF

d_gene: -
v_gene: TRBV9
j_gene: TRBJ2-6
abundance: -
CDR3nt: TGTGCCAGCAGCGCTCGATTGAGGGGGATGGGCTCTGGGGCCAACGTCCTGACTTTC
CDR3aa: CASSARLRGMGSGANVLTF

d_gene: TRBD2
v_gene: TRBV29-1
j_gene: TRBJ2-3
abundance: -
CDR3nt: TGCAGCGTTGAAGAGCGGGCTCTGGCGGGGGGGCGTACGCAGTATTTT
CDR3aa: CSVEERALAGGRTQYF

d_gene: -
v_gene: TRBV11-3
j_gene: TRBJ2-1
abundance: -
CDR3nt: TGTGCCAGCACCTCCGGGTCCTCCATTAACAATGAGCAGTTCTTC
CDR3aa: CASTSGSSINNEQFF

d_gene: TRBD1
v_gene: TRBV9
j_gene: TRBJ1-5
abundance: -
CDR3nt: TGTGCCAGCAGTCGACAGGGGAATAGCAATCAGCCCCAGCATTTT
CDR3aa: CASSRQGNSNQPQHF

d_gene: TRBD1
v_gene: TRBV7-9
j_gene: TRBJ2-7
abundance: -
CDR3nt: TGTGCCAGCAGCGCAACAGGGGGGCTCGAGCAGTACTTC
CDR3aa: CASSATGGLEQYF

d_gene: TRBD2
v_gene: TRBV27
j_gene: TRBJ2-3
abundance: once
CDR3nt: TGTGCCAGCAGTTTCTCCCTCACTAGCGGGAGGTTTGCTGCTGGCACAGATACGCAGTATTTT
CDR3aa: CASSFSLTSGRFAAGTDTQYF

d_gene: TRBD2
v_gene: TRBV27
j_gene: TRBJ2-5
abundance: -
CDR3nt: TGTGCCAGCAGTTCCCTCGGACTAGCGGAAGAGACCCAGTACTTC
CDR3aa: CASSSLGLAEETQYF

d_gene: -
v_gene: TRBV5-1
j_gene: TRBJ1-1
abundance: -
CDR3nt: TGCGCCAGCAGCGTGGGCGATCTTCTGAACACTGAAGCTTTCTTT
CDR3aa: CASSVGDLLNTEAFF

d_gene: -
v_gene: TRBV6-1
j_gene: TRBJ1-1
abundance: few
CDR3nt: TGTGCCAGCAGTGACAGGTCGGTGGGGAACACTGAAGCTTTCTTT
CDR3aa: CASSDRSVGNTEAFF

d_gene: -
v_gene: TRBV5-1
j_gene: TRBJ1-1
abundance: -
CDR3nt: TGCGCCAGCAGCCGTATACAGGGAGTGAACACTGAAGCTTTCTTT
CDR3aa: CASSRIQGVNTEAFF

d_gene: TRBD1
v_gene: TRBV18
j_gene: TRBJ1-1
abundance: -
CDR3nt: TGTGCCAGCTCACGAGCTCCGGGACAGGGCACTGAAGCTTTCTTT
CDR3aa: CASSRAPGQGTEAFF

d_gene: TRBD2
v_gene: TRBV10-3
j_gene: TRBJ2-5
abundance: few
CDR3nt: TGTGCCATCAGTCCAGGTGGGACTAGCGGGCAAGAGACCCAGTACTTC
CDR3aa: CAISPGGTSGQETQYF

d_gene: TRBD2
v_gene: TRBV9
j_gene: TRBJ2-3
abundance: -
CDR3nt: TGTGCCAGCAGCGTAACCTTGACTAGCGGGAGCACAGATACGCAGTATTTT
CDR3aa: CASSVTLTSGSTDTQYF